These T cell receptor beta chains were read from a single sample in a study of T cell repertoires in cytomegalovirus infection. What these receptors recognize is not known. TCRdb itself ran the reads through MiXCR, one entry per CDR3 protein. The sample lists around 900,000 distinct CDR3 sequences, 25% to 40% occurring once. The sequences come from cultured CD8+ T cells from PBMCs, collected from culture after CMV antigen stimulation. Receptors originate from a human donor in good health (CMV status not recorded). Some clones in this sample may be carry-over from other donors' samples. Both conserved end residues are part of each CDR3. The D gene is left open where the match is weak. Clone size is shown for a subset of rows, as once, few, many or a class of expanded clone.

CDR3nt: TGTGCCAGCAGCTTGTCGTATGGAGGGGCCGGCTACGAGCAGTACTTC; CDR3aa: CASSLSYGGAGYEQYF; v_gene: TRBV7-9; d_gene: .; abundance: few; j_gene: TRBJ2-7
CDR3nt: TGTGCCGGAGGACAGGAGAGCAATCAGCCCCAGCATTTT; CDR3aa: CAGGQESNQPQHF; v_gene: TRBV28; d_gene: TRBD1; abundance: .; j_gene: TRBJ1-5
CDR3nt: TGTGCCATCAGTGCTCGGGACCAAAACATTCAGTACTTC; CDR3aa: CAISARDQNIQYF; v_gene: TRBV10-3; d_gene: .; abundance: .; j_gene: TRBJ2-4
CDR3nt: TGTGCCAGCAGTTTCCTGGGACGGGTAGACTATGGCTACACCTTC; CDR3aa: CASSFLGRVDYGYTF; v_gene: TRBV6-2/TRBV6-3; d_gene: .; abundance: few; j_gene: TRBJ1-2
CDR3nt: TGTGCCATCAGTGTCGACACGCCCTACGAGCAGTACTTC; CDR3aa: CAISVDTPYEQYF; v_gene: TRBV10-3; d_gene: .; abundance: .; j_gene: TRBJ2-7
CDR3nt: TGCGCCAGCAGTGGACTAGTTGGGGGCACAGATACGCAGTATTTT; CDR3aa: CASSGLVGGTDTQYF; v_gene: TRBV10-2; d_gene: .; abundance: .; j_gene: TRBJ2-3
CDR3nt: TGTGCCAGCAGCCACGATAGGCCCCAGCATTTT; CDR3aa: CASSHDRPQHF; v_gene: TRBV6-1; d_gene: .; abundance: few; j_gene: TRBJ1-5
CDR3nt: TGTGCCAGCAGCTTAGAAGGAGGGTTATCCGGGGAGCTGTTTTTT; CDR3aa: CASSLEGGLSGELFF; v_gene: TRBV7-9; d_gene: .; abundance: .; j_gene: TRBJ2-2
CDR3nt: TGTGCCAGCAGCCCCTCAGGGTCTGCTGGAAACACCATATATTTT; CDR3aa: CASSPSGSAGNTIYF; v_gene: TRBV7-2; d_gene: .; abundance: many; j_gene: TRBJ1-3
CDR3nt: TGTGCCAGCGGTAACTCGGGGGGGGGGAACAATGAGGAGTTCTTC; CDR3aa: CASGNSGGGNNEEFF; v_gene: TRBV7-9; d_gene: TRBD2; abundance: .; j_gene: TRBJ2-1
CDR3nt: TGTGCCACCAGCATCTCACGGCCTCGGGCCAATGAGCAGTTCTTC; CDR3aa: CATSISRPRANEQFF; v_gene: TRBV15; d_gene: .; abundance: .; j_gene: TRBJ2-1
CDR3nt: TGTGCCAGTAGTATGGAGCTCTATGGCTACACCTTC; CDR3aa: CASSMELYGYTF; v_gene: TRBV19; d_gene: .; abundance: .; j_gene: TRBJ1-2
CDR3nt: TGCGCCAGCAGCCTAAGGGAGGGGGCGCGAACTGAAGCTTTCTTT; CDR3aa: CASSLREGARTEAFF; v_gene: TRBV5-1; d_gene: TRBD1; abundance: .; j_gene: TRBJ1-1
CDR3nt: TGTGCCAGCAGTGATTCGAGCTCCTATAATTCACCCCTCCACTTT; CDR3aa: CASSDSSSYNSPLHF; v_gene: TRBV6-9; d_gene: .; abundance: .; j_gene: TRBJ1-6
CDR3nt: TGTGCCAGTAGTATCGCAGGGGGAACGAACGCTGAAGCTTTCTTT; CDR3aa: CASSIAGGTNAEAFF; v_gene: TRBV19; d_gene: TRBD1; abundance: few; j_gene: TRBJ1-1
CDR3nt: TGTGCCAGCAGGCCCCGGGGGGCTCGGCAGCCCCAGCATTTT; CDR3aa: CASRPRGARQPQHF; v_gene: TRBV6-1; d_gene: .; abundance: few; j_gene: TRBJ1-5
CDR3nt: TGTGCCAGCAGCTTAGAGTCGGTTTATAATTCACCCCTCCACTTT; CDR3aa: CASSLESVYNSPLHF; v_gene: TRBV7-9; d_gene: .; abundance: .; j_gene: TRBJ1-6
CDR3nt: TGCGCCAGCAGCTTGGGGACAATGGAAGACATTCAGTACTTC; CDR3aa: CASSLGTMEDIQYF; v_gene: TRBV5-1; d_gene: .; abundance: .; j_gene: TRBJ2-4
CDR3nt: TGTGCCAGTAGTCTTGGGACAGGACTAGACCGCGGGGACGAGCTGTTTTTT; CDR3aa: CASSLGTGLDRGDELFF; v_gene: TRBV19; d_gene: .; abundance: few; j_gene: TRBJ2-2
CDR3nt: TGTGCCAGCAGTTACGCTGCTACGGGACAGGTTTACAATGAGCAGTTCTTC; CDR3aa: CASSYAATGQVYNEQFF; v_gene: TRBV6-5; d_gene: TRBD1; abundance: .; j_gene: TRBJ2-1
CDR3nt: TGTGCCAGCAGTTTATCAGAGACTAGCGGGGGGGAAACCGGGAAGCTGTTTTTT; CDR3aa: CASSLSETSGGETGKLFF; v_gene: TRBV27; d_gene: TRBD2; abundance: .; j_gene: TRBJ2-2
CDR3nt: TGTGCCAGCAGTTCGTCAGGGGCCAACTATGGCTACACCTTC; CDR3aa: CASSSSGANYGYTF; v_gene: TRBV6-2/TRBV6-3; d_gene: .; abundance: .; j_gene: TRBJ1-2
CDR3nt: TGTGCCAGCAGCTTAGAGCTAGTATTTACAGATACGCAGTATTTT; CDR3aa: CASSLELVFTDTQYF; v_gene: TRBV7-2; d_gene: .; abundance: many; j_gene: TRBJ2-3
CDR3nt: TGTGCCAGCAGCCAAGAAGCGGGGGGGTACACAGATACGCAGTATTTT; CDR3aa: CASSQEAGGYTDTQYF; v_gene: TRBV3-1; d_gene: TRBD2; abundance: .; j_gene: TRBJ2-3
CDR3nt: TGTGCCAGCAGTTACTCGATCAGGGAAAGAGGCCAGCCCCAGCATTTT; CDR3aa: CASSYSIRERGQPQHF; v_gene: TRBV6-2/TRBV6-3; d_gene: .; abundance: few; j_gene: TRBJ1-5
CDR3nt: TGTGCCAGCAGCTTAGCCGGTAGCGGTTCCTCCTACAATGAGCAGTTCTTC; CDR3aa: CASSLAGSGSSYNEQFF; v_gene: TRBV7-8; d_gene: .; abundance: many; j_gene: TRBJ2-1
CDR3nt: TGTGCCAACAGTGAAATAGGGTATGGGACTGAAGCTTTCTTT; CDR3aa: CANSEIGYGTEAFF; v_gene: TRBV6-1; d_gene: .; abundance: .; j_gene: TRBJ1-1
CDR3nt: TGTGCCAGCAGTGAAAACAGGGGATTTCGGGATGGCTACACCTTC; CDR3aa: CASSENRGFRDGYTF; v_gene: TRBV12-3/TRBV12-4; d_gene: TRBD1; abundance: few; j_gene: TRBJ1-2
CDR3nt: TGTGCCAGCAGCTTAAGTGGGACAGGGGTCGGTTGGATGATGAACACTGAAGCTTTCTTT; CDR3aa: CASSLSGTGVGWMMNTEAFF; v_gene: TRBV7-4; d_gene: TRBD1; abundance: few; j_gene: TRBJ1-1
CDR3nt: TGTGCCAGCAGCTGGTCACTAGCACCAGATACGCAGTATTTT; CDR3aa: CASSWSLAPDTQYF; v_gene: TRBV7-9; d_gene: .; abundance: .; j_gene: TRBJ2-3
CDR3nt: TGTGCCAGCAGTTATGGGATCACCGGGGAGCTGTTTTTT; CDR3aa: CASSYGITGELFF; v_gene: TRBV6-1; d_gene: .; abundance: many; j_gene: TRBJ2-2
CDR3nt: TGTGCCAGCAGCTTAGGGGACTCTGGAAACACCATATATTTT; CDR3aa: CASSLGDSGNTIYF; v_gene: TRBV12-3/TRBV12-4; d_gene: .; abundance: many; j_gene: TRBJ1-3
CDR3nt: TGTGCCAGCACCCTAGGGCAGGCTGTATATGAAGCTTTCTTT; CDR3aa: CASTLGQAVYEAFF; v_gene: TRBV6-1; d_gene: .; abundance: .; j_gene: TRBJ1-1
CDR3nt: TGTGCCAGCAGTGTGGGACAGTGGTATGGCTACACCTTC; CDR3aa: CASSVGQWYGYTF; v_gene: TRBV25-1; d_gene: TRBD1; abundance: few; j_gene: TRBJ1-2
CDR3nt: TGTGCCAGCAGTTCCCTCCTTAGCGGGGGCCACAATGAGCAGTTCTTC; CDR3aa: CASSSLLSGGHNEQFF; v_gene: TRBV6-2/TRBV6-3; d_gene: TRBD2; abundance: few; j_gene: TRBJ2-1
CDR3nt: TGTGCCAGCAGCTTAGCCGGGACAGGCGCCTATAATCCACCCCTCCACTTT; CDR3aa: CASSLAGTGAYNPPLHF; v_gene: TRBV7-2; d_gene: TRBD1; abundance: few; j_gene: TRBJ1-6
CDR3nt: TGTGCCAGCAGCCTTCGTGGGGGAGGTGGCTACACCTTC; CDR3aa: CASSLRGGGGYTF; v_gene: TRBV27; d_gene: .; abundance: few; j_gene: TRBJ1-2
CDR3nt: TGTGCCAGCAGTGTCACGGGACAGAACACTGAAGCTTTCTTT; CDR3aa: CASSVTGQNTEAFF; v_gene: TRBV6-1; d_gene: .; abundance: .; j_gene: TRBJ1-1
CDR3nt: TGTGCCAGCAGCTTAGTAGTCGGGAACACCGGGGAGCTGTTTTTT; CDR3aa: CASSLVVGNTGELFF; v_gene: TRBV11-2; d_gene: .; abundance: few; j_gene: TRBJ2-2
CDR3nt: TGCAGTGCTAGTTCCGTCTACAATGAGCAGTTCTTC; CDR3aa: CSASSVYNEQFF; v_gene: TRBV20-1; d_gene: .; abundance: few; j_gene: TRBJ2-1
CDR3nt: TGTGCCAGCAGCGCCTCGGGACAGCTCACAGATACGCAGTATTTT; CDR3aa: CASSASGQLTDTQYF; v_gene: TRBV5-4; d_gene: TRBD1; abundance: .; j_gene: TRBJ2-3
CDR3nt: TGTGCCAGCAGTTTGGTAGGGGGGGGTTATAGCAATCAGCCCCAGCATTTT; CDR3aa: CASSLVGGGYSNQPQHF; v_gene: TRBV28; d_gene: .; abundance: many; j_gene: TRBJ1-5
CDR3nt: TGTGCCAGCACCTCTTCGTCCGGGACAGGGTCATTCGAGCAGTACTTC; CDR3aa: CASTSSSGTGSFEQYF; v_gene: TRBV7-9; d_gene: TRBD1; abundance: many; j_gene: TRBJ2-7
CDR3nt: TGTGCCAGCAGTTACTCGACCAGGAACACTGAAGCTTTCTTT; CDR3aa: CASSYSTRNTEAFF; v_gene: TRBV6-5; d_gene: .; abundance: .; j_gene: TRBJ1-1
CDR3nt: TGTGCCAGCGCCCTAGGGACCTATGGCTACACCTTC; CDR3aa: CASALGTYGYTF; v_gene: TRBV6-2/TRBV6-3; d_gene: .; abundance: .; j_gene: TRBJ1-2
CDR3nt: TGTGCCAGCAGCGACGGACGGGTCAATCAGCCCCAGCATTTT; CDR3aa: CASSDGRVNQPQHF; v_gene: TRBV11-1; d_gene: .; abundance: few; j_gene: TRBJ1-5
CDR3nt: TGTGCCAGCAGCGCCACATTAACCAGGGTTACCTATGGCTACACCTTC; CDR3aa: CASSATLTRVTYGYTF; v_gene: TRBV14; d_gene: .; abundance: few; j_gene: TRBJ1-2
CDR3nt: TGCAGTGCTACTAAAGGTGGGGGACACAATGAGCAGTTCTTC; CDR3aa: CSATKGGGHNEQFF; v_gene: TRBV20-1; d_gene: .; abundance: .; j_gene: TRBJ2-1
CDR3nt: TGTGCCAGCAGCTTAACGGGGGGCCCAAACACCATATATTTT; CDR3aa: CASSLTGGPNTIYF; v_gene: TRBV7-9; d_gene: .; abundance: .; j_gene: TRBJ1-3
CDR3nt: TGTGCCAGTACCACAGGACTAGCCCCCGCCAATGAGCAGTTCTTC; CDR3aa: CASTTGLAPANEQFF; v_gene: TRBV19; d_gene: TRBD2; abundance: .; j_gene: TRBJ2-1
CDR3nt: TGTGCCAGCAGTTACTCTGGACATGCTGAAGCTTTCTTT; CDR3aa: CASSYSGHAEAFF; v_gene: TRBV6-5; d_gene: .; abundance: .; j_gene: TRBJ1-1
CDR3nt: TGTGCCAGCAGCGTGCAGGGGTCTCCCGCCGATACGCAGTATTTT; CDR3aa: CASSVQGSPADTQYF; v_gene: TRBV9; d_gene: .; abundance: .; j_gene: TRBJ2-3
CDR3nt: TGTGCCAGTAGTATAATAGGACAGGGGGCTGGGGCCAACGTCCTGACTTTC; CDR3aa: CASSIIGQGAGANVLTF; v_gene: TRBV19; d_gene: TRBD1; abundance: few; j_gene: TRBJ2-6
CDR3nt: TGCGCCAGCAGCTTCTCCAGCGGGGGGGCTTATGAGCAGTTCTTC; CDR3aa: CASSFSSGGAYEQFF; v_gene: TRBV5-1; d_gene: TRBD2; abundance: .; j_gene: TRBJ2-1
CDR3nt: TGTGCCAGCAGCCAGGAGAAGAAAGACCAGTACTTC; CDR3aa: CASSQEKKDQYF; v_gene: TRBV14; d_gene: .; abundance: .; j_gene: TRBJ2-5
CDR3nt: TGTGCCAGCAGCACCCTACCGGGACAACTCTACTATGGCTACACCTTC; CDR3aa: CASSTLPGQLYYGYTF; v_gene: TRBV11-1; d_gene: .; abundance: few; j_gene: TRBJ1-2